This is a list of T cell receptor beta chains from one sample in a study of T cell changes during pregnancy in multiple sclerosis. Sequenced by immunoSEQ multiplex PCR; TCRdb stores in-frame clones only, minus some. The top ten hold about 0.32% of the sample, which has over 30,000 clones, 90% to 95% seen once. The sequenced sample was CD4+ T cells from peripheral blood mononuclear cells, obtained after pregnancy. The receptor set was obtained from a female donor with multiple sclerosis, enrolled in a pregnancy study. The CDR3 runs from the conserved cysteine through the conserved F or W. A D gene is named only where the DNA matches it firmly. The listing skips clone size in some rows; elsewhere it reads once, few, many or a size class.

.	TRBV28	TRBJ2-1	.	12	TGTGCCAGCAGTCCTGTGACTTATTCGCAGTTCTTC	CASSPVTYSQFF
.	TRBV5-8	TRBJ1-2	few	12	TGTGCCAGCAGCGAAGGAGGCTATGGCTACACCTTC	CASSEGGYGYTF
TRBD2	TRBV5-1	TRBJ2-4	.	14	TGCGCCAGCAGCCCAGGGACTATTGGGAACATTCAGTACTTC	CASSPGTIGNIQYF
.	TRBV5-1	TRBJ2-1	.	12	TGCGCCAGCAGCTTGGCCGGGGAGCGAGGGTTCTTC	CASSLAGERGFF
.	TRBV2	TRBJ2-5	.	12	TGTGCCTCCGAGCAGGCCTCCAGGACCCAGTACTTC	CASEQASRTQYF
TRBD2	TRBV7-8	TRBJ2-5	.	15	TGTGCCAGCAGCTTTGGGCTAGCGGGCGGAGAGACCCAGTACTTC	CASSFGLAGGETQYF
.	TRBV6-1	TRBJ2-3	.	12	TGTGCCAGCAAATCAGTCACAGATACGCAGTATTTT	CASKSVTDTQYF
.	TRBV15	TRBJ2-7	once	14	TGTGCCACCAGCAGAGATATAGCCACCTACGAGCAGTACTTC	CATSRDIATYEQYF
TRBD2	TRBV7-9	TRBJ2-5	.	18	TGTGCCAGCAGTTCCCGGGGTAGCGGGGGGGCCCAGGCAGAGACCCAGTACTTC	CASSSRGSGGAQAETQYF
TRBD2	TRBV11-2	TRBJ2-5	.	15	TGTGCCAGCAGCCCACTAGCGGGGGTAGTAGAGACCCAGTACTTC	CASSPLAGVVETQYF
.	TRBV15	TRBJ2-7	.	12	TGTGCCACCAGCCGAGGGCCTTACGAGCAGTACTTC	CATSRGPYEQYF
TRBD1	TRBV25-1	TRBJ1-2	.	12	TGTGCCAGCGGGGACAGGGGCTATGGCTACACCTTC	CASGDRGYGYTF
TRBD2	TRBV5-8	TRBJ2-7	.	17	TGTGCCAGCAGCCCCACATTGACTAGCGGGGGATGGAACGAGCAGTACTTC	CASSPTLTSGGWNEQYF
.	TRBV11-2	TRBJ1-1	.	15	TGTGCCAGCAGCTTGTCCCTACAGGGTACCACTGAAGCTTTCTTT	CASSLSLQGTTEAFF
TRBD2	TRBV7-7	TRBJ2-5	.	17	TGTGCTAGCAGCTTAGGGGACCCAGCGGGGGCCTTCGAGACCCAGTACTTC	CASSLGDPAGAFETQYF
.	TRBV27	TRBJ2-2	.	13	TGTGCCAGCAGTTTAGAAGGGGGCGGGGAGCTGTTTTTT	CASSLEGGGELFF
.	TRBV20-1	TRBJ2-1	.	11	TGCAGTGCTAGCCGAAACTCCGATCAGTTCTTC	CSASRNSDQFF
.	TRBV7-2	TRBJ2-1	.	16	TGTGCCAGCAGCCCTCGGGGGGCCAGCTCCTACAATGAGCAGTTCTTC	CASSPRGASSYNEQFF
.	TRBV5-1	TRBJ2-5	.	14	TGCGCCAGCAGCTTGTCAGGGGACCAAGAGACCCAGTACTTC	CASSLSGDQETQYF
.	TRBV7-3	TRBJ2-2	.	13	TGTGCCAGCAGCTCCACAGGGACCGGGGAGCTGTTTTTT	CASSSTGTGELFF
TRBD2	TRBV7-2	TRBJ2-3	.	15	TGTGCCAGCACCCTGAGCGGGGGGCCTCTCGATACGCAGTATTTT	CASTLSGGPLDTQYF
.	TRBV9	TRBJ2-2	.	16	TGTGCCAGCAGCGTCGGAGTTCGGGGGACGCACCGGGAGCTGTTTTTT	CASSVGVRGTHRELFF
TRBD1	TRBV19	TRBJ1-5	.	13	TGTGCCAGTAGCTACAGGGGTTCTCAGCCCCAGCATTTT	CASSYRGSQPQHF
.	TRBV4-1	TRBJ2-5	.	13	TGCGCCAGCAGCCAAGATAGCGGAATGACCCAGTACTTC	CASSQDSGMTQYF
.	TRBV7-9	TRBJ1-1	once	15	TGTGCCAGCAGCACAGGGTATGAGGTTAGAGCTGAAGCTTTCTTT	CASSTGYEVRAEAFF
TRBD2	TRBV4-1	TRBJ2-1	.	17	TGCGCCAGCAGCCAAGTCATCGGGGGGGTCTCCTACAATGAGCAGTTCTTC	CASSQVIGGVSYNEQFF
TRBD1	TRBV2	TRBJ2-1	once	13	TGTGCCAGCGGGACAGGGGAGCACAATGAGCAGTTCTTC	CASGTGEHNEQFF
TRBD2	TRBV9	TRBJ2-1	.	18	TGTGCCAGCAGCACAAGGGAGGGAAAGAGGGGAACGGCAGGGGAGCAGTTCTTC	CASSTREGKRGTAGEQFF
.	TRBV5-5	TRBJ1-1	.	13	TGTGCCAGCAGCCTGCAGGGGAGCTATGAAGCTTTCTTT	CASSLQGSYEAFF
.	TRBV6-1	TRBJ1-1	.	15	TGTGCCAGCAGTGAATCTCCAGTCATGAACACTGAAGCTTTCTTT	CASSESPVMNTEAFF
TRBD1	TRBV27	TRBJ2-6	.	18	TGTGCCAGCAGCAGAACCGGGACAGGGGGCTCTGGGGCCAACGTCCTGACTTTC	CASSRTGTGGSGANVLTF
TRBD1	TRBV15	TRBJ2-7	.	13	TGTGCCACTAACCGGGACAGGGGCTACGAGCAGTACTTC	CATNRDRGYEQYF
TRBD1	TRBV11-1	TRBJ2-3	.	15	TGTGCCAGCAGCTTACTACAGGGGAGCACAGATACGCAGTATTTT	CASSLLQGSTDTQYF
.	TRBV14	TRBJ1-2	.	13	TGTGCCAGCAGCGATACAGGGTTCTATGGCTACACCTTC	CASSDTGFYGYTF
.	TRBV6-5	TRBJ1-1	.	14	TGTGCCAGCAGTTACAGTCAGATCAACACTGAAGCTTTCTTT	CASSYSQINTEAFF
TRBD2	TRBV10-2	TRBJ2-5	.	18	TGCGCCAGCAGCGGGGAGACTAGCGGGGGAATAAACCAAGAGACCCAGTACTTC	CASSGETSGGINQETQYF
TRBD1	TRBV11-2	TRBJ2-7	.	15	TGTGCCAGCAGCGCCCTCCGGGACAGCTCCTACGAGCAGTACTTC	CASSALRDSSYEQYF
.	TRBV5-1	TRBJ2-3	.	17	TGCGCCAGCAGCCCGGGTTTCCGGGGGGCTTTCGGAGATACGCAGTATTTT	CASSPGFRGAFGDTQYF
.	TRBV6-1	TRBJ2-7	once	14	TGTGCCAGCCAGGGGCACAGGAATGTATACGAGCAGTACTTC	CASQGHRNVYEQYF
.	TRBV19	TRBJ2-7	.	13	TGTGCCAGTAGTCTGCGGACAGACTACGAGCAGTACTTC	CASSLRTDYEQYF
.	TRBV7-8	TRBJ1-2	.	13	TGTGCCAGCAGCTTAGGGGGAGGCTATGGCTACACCTTC	CASSLGGGYGYTF
.	TRBV6-4	TRBJ1-2	.	14	TGTGCCAGCAGTCCAAACCCATCGGGACTCGGCTACACCTTC	CASSPNPSGLGYTF